The rows below give T cell receptor beta chains drawn from one sample of a study of OX40 agonist ivuxolimab in advanced cancers. Assay: immunoSEQ multiplex PCR; the TCRdb copy retains only in-frame clones and omits some. The sample contains under 70,000 clones, around nine tenths of which appear only once. The source material was CD4+ or CD8+ T cells sorted from blood, sampled in a trial of the OX40 agonist ivuxolimab. All receptors derive from an adult with an advanced solid tumor such as melanoma, head and neck, liver or kidney cancer. CDR3s include the opening cysteine and the closing phenylalanine or tryptophan. The order of the fields is D gene, V gene, clone size, J gene, CDR3 protein, CDR3 DNA. D genes are given only for firm matches. Clone size, where shown, is once, few, many, or a class for clones that have expanded.

>-|TRBV7-9|-|TRBJ1-1
CASSLGSTEAFF
TGTGCCAGCAGCTTAGGGTCTACTGAAGCTTTCTTT
>-|TRBV27|-|TRBJ2-1
CASGKGSYNEQFF
TGTGCCAGCGGTAAGGGGTCCTACAATGAGCAGTTCTTC
>-|TRBV5-6|-|TRBJ2-3
CASSLFLGGTDTQYF
TGTGCCAGCAGCTTGTTTTTGGGGGGAACAGATACGCAGTATTTT
>-|TRBV19|-|TRBJ1-1
CASSIPGASSEAFF
TGTGCCAGTAGTATCCCAGGGGCCTCCTCTGAAGCTTTCTTT
>-|TRBV4-1|-|TRBJ1-1
CASSRIGDTEAFF
TGCGCCAGCAGCCGGATAGGGGACACTGAAGCTTTCTTT
>-|TRBV30|-|TRBJ1-2
CAWSVLVGPRRRNYGYTF
TGTGCCTGGAGTGTACTTGTCGGACCCCGGAGACGGAACTATGGCTACACCTTC
>-|TRBV4-3|-|TRBJ2-7
CASSQLKGQGYEQYF
TGCGCCAGCAGCCAACTAAAGGGTCAGGGGTACGAGCAGTACTTC
>-|TRBV7-2|-|TRBJ2-3
CASSLANGGLPDTQYF
TGTGCCAGCAGCTTAGCCAACGGGGGGCTCCCCGATACGCAGTATTTT
>-|TRBV19|-|TRBJ2-7
CASSPSTLPSSYEQYF
TGTGCCAGTAGTCCGTCGACACTTCCCAGCTCCTACGAGCAGTACTTC
>TRBD2|TRBV30|-|TRBJ2-1
CAWSSPSGGVYEQFF
TGTGCCTGGAGTAGCCCTAGCGGGGGGGTGTATGAGCAGTTCTTC
>-|TRBV10-1|-|TRBJ1-2
CASSTDSDYGYTF
TGCGCCAGCAGCACAGACTCGGACTATGGCTACACCTTC
>-|TRBV10-3|once|TRBJ1-1
CAISDLAGTEAFF
TGTGCCATCAGTGATTTGGCAGGGACTGAAGCTTTCTTT
>TRBD1|TRBV6-4|-|TRBJ1-6
CASSRDSTYNSPLHF
TGTGCCAGCAGCCGGGACAGCACTTATAATTCACCCCTCCACTTT
>-|TRBV13|-|TRBJ1-3
CASSFMAASGNTIYF
TGTGCCAGCAGCTTTATGGCAGCCTCTGGAAACACCATATATTTT
>-|TRBV7-3|-|TRBJ1-2
CASSLRHAYGYTF
TGTGCCAGCAGCTTAAGGCACGCCTATGGCTACACCTTC
>-|TRBV27|few|TRBJ1-2
CASGAGYYGYTF
TGTGCCAGCGGCGCGGGATACTATGGCTACACCTTC
>TRBD2|TRBV30|-|TRBJ2-3
CAFSTLAGVDTQYF
TGTGCCTTCTCGACACTAGCGGGGGTAGATACGCAGTATTTT
>-|TRBV5-1|-|TRBJ2-7
CASSFRTAHYEQYF
TGCGCCAGCAGCTTCCGGACAGCCCACTACGAGCAGTACTTC
>-|TRBV28|-|TRBJ2-1
CASSLSRSNEQFF
TGTGCCAGCAGTTTATCCAGGAGCAATGAGCAGTTCTTC
>TRBD1|TRBV27|-|TRBJ2-3
CASSFGRDRVEDTQYF
TGTGCCAGCAGTTTTGGCCGGGACAGGGTAGAAGATACGCAGTATTTT
>-|TRBV7-6|-|TRBJ2-1
CASSSRIDGDGTYNEQFF
TGTGCCAGCAGCTCCCGAATTGATGGAGACGGGACCTACAATGAGCAGTTCTTC
>TRBD1|TRBV2|-|TRBJ2-2
CASGLGQTLNTGELFF
TGTGCCAGCGGGTTGGGACAGACTCTGAACACCGGGGAGCTGTTTTTT
>TRBD2|TRBV5-1|-|TRBJ2-2
CASSLRTSGGSDTGELFF
TGCGCCAGCAGCCTCAGGACTAGCGGGGGTAGCGACACCGGGGAGCTGTTTTTT
>-|TRBV4-2|-|TRBJ1-6
CASSQDLSGAGSPLHF
TGTGCCAGCAGCCAAGATCTTTCAGGGGCCGGTTCACCCCTCCACTTT
>-|TRBV4-1|-|TRBJ2-7
CASSQEPLGSAILEQYF
TGCGCCAGCAGCCAAGAACCACTCGGCAGCGCTATACTCGAGCAGTACTTC
>-|TRBV7-9|-|TRBJ1-4
CASSLGTNEKLFF
TGTGCCAGCAGCCTGGGTACTAATGAAAAACTGTTTTTT
>TRBD1|TRBV11-2|-|TRBJ2-2
CASSLADGTGFTGELFF
TGTGCCAGCAGCTTAGCGGACGGGACAGGGTTCACCGGGGAGCTGTTTTTT
>TRBD1|TRBV9|-|TRBJ1-1
CASSVGQGGNTEAFF
TGTGCCAGCAGCGTAGGACAGGGCGGAAACACTGAAGCTTTCTTT
>-|TRBV11-2|once|TRBJ1-2
CASSLAGYGYTF
TGTGCCAGCAGCTTAGCAGGGTATGGCTACACCTTC
>TRBD1|TRBV27|few|TRBJ1-5
CASRPSQGKLNQPQHF
TGTGCCAGCAGACCTTCACAGGGGAAGTTGAATCAGCCCCAGCATTTT
>-|TRBV10-2|-|TRBJ2-3
CASRETGGPADTQYF
TGCGCCAGCAGAGAGACCGGGGGGCCAGCAGATACGCAGTATTTT
>-|TRBV7-8|-|TRBJ2-7
CASSLELSYEQYF
TGTGCCAGCAGCTTAGAGCTGTCCTACGAGCAGTACTTC
>-|TRBV7-8|-|TRBJ2-7
CASSVHQDSEQYF
TGTGCCAGCAGCGTACACCAGGACAGCGAGCAGTACTTC
>-|TRBV19|-|TRBJ2-1
CASSIGQTYNEQFF
TGTGCCAGTAGTATTGGGCAGACCTACAATGAGCAGTTCTTC
>-|TRBV18|-|TRBJ1-2
CASSPFKTPYGYTF
TGTGCCAGCTCACCCTTTAAGACACCCTATGGCTACACCTTC
>-|TRBV7-6|-|TRBJ2-2
CASSSTSPGELFF
TGTGCCAGCAGCTCGACTAGTCCCGGGGAGCTGTTTTTT
>-|TRBV10-3|once|TRBJ1-1
CAISEYQQGYTEAFF
TGTGCCATCAGTGAGTACCAACAGGGATACACTGAAGCTTTCTTT
>-|TRBV4-1|-|TRBJ2-2
CASREGGSNTGELFF
TGCGCCAGCAGGGAGGGGGGCTCGAACACCGGGGAGCTGTTTTTT
>-|TRBV20-1|-|TRBJ2-2
CSARKVGELFF
TGCAGTGCTAGAAAGGTGGGGGAGCTGTTTTTT
>-|TRBV6-5|-|TRBJ1-5
CASSYLDGENQPQHF
TGTGCCAGCAGTTACTTAGACGGGGAAAATCAGCCCCAGCATTTT